One sample yielded the 7 T cell receptor beta chains listed below, sequenced in a study of Ad26.COV2.S vaccination and SARS-CoV-2 variants. Treatment denoted: 15 to 20 received Ad26.COV2.S at low or high dose, single or two shots; several received placebo; per-sample allocation not given. Sampling was performed 63 days after the first vaccine or placebo injection. The table came from immunoSEQ multiplex PCR; TCRdb's copy has only in-frame clones and leaves some out. The sample lists about 680,000 clones, more than 70% occurring once. The input for sequencing was peripheral blood, taken in a trial of Ad26.COV2.S vaccine versus placebo. Receptors originate from a person aged 18-60 years who received the Ad26.COV2.S COVID-19 vaccine or a placebo.

The chain recombines TRBV4-2 with TRBJ1-2, with 7 bases matching TRBD1. CDR3 size: 15 residues. Germline values: CDR1 LGHNA, CDR2 YNFKEQ. The trim removed 0 bases at V and 3 bases at J, leaving 4 bases unmatched. Written as DNA, the CDR3 is TGTGCCAGCAGCCAAGAAGGGGACAGATACTATGGCTACACCTTC. Amino acids: CASSQEGDRYYGYTF.

The rearrangement joins TRBV9 to TRBJ1-5, with D uncertain. Trimming shortened V by 3 bases and J by 4 bases, and 8 bases separated the two germline ends. The CDR3 has 13 residues. Per germline, CDR1 SGDLS and CDR2 YYNGEE. The CDR3 nucleotides read TGTGCCAGCAGCGCCCACCAGAATCAGCCCCAGCATTTT. This encodes CASSAHQNQPQHF. The full variable domain, with the rest looked up from reference TRBV9 and TRBJ1-5, is DSGVTQTPKHLITATGQRVTLRCSPRSGDLSVYWYQQSLDQGLQFLIQYYNGEERAKGNILERFSAQQFPDLHSELNLSSLELGDSALYFCASSAHQNQPQHFGDGTRLSIL.

This chain uses TRBV9 with TRBJ2-5, with D unclear. Trimming took 0 bases from V and 4 from J, leaving 10 bases between them. The length of the CDR3 is 14 residues. The germline CDR1 and CDR2 sequences are SGDLS and YYNGEE. The CDR3 region is CASSVASFTETQYF. The CDR3 bases are TGTGCCAGCAGCGTAGCGTCGTTCACAGAGACCCAGTACTTC.

This rearrangement joins TRBV7-2 to TRBJ1-1; D uncertain. CDR3 length: 15 residues. V lost 1 base and J lost 0, with 9 bases in between. Per the germline V gene, CDR1 is SGHTA and CDR2 is FQGNSA. The CDR3 nucleotides are TGTGCCAGCAGCTTAGTTCAGGTTGTGAACACTGAAGCTTTCTTT. Translating it yields CASSLVQVVNTEAFF. Together with reference TRBV7-2 and TRBJ1-1, the CDR3 gives the full variable domain: GAGVSQSPSNKVTEKGKDVELRCDPISGHTALYWYRQSLGQGLEFLIYFQGNSAPDKSGLPSDRFSAERTGGSVSTLTIQRTQQEDSAVYLCASSLVQVVNTEAFFGQGTRLTVV.

The chain has TRBV30 and TRBJ1-2, with TRBD1 matching over 7 bases. The CDR3 runs 14 residues. Trimming cost V 4 bases and J 2 bases; bases outside gene matches: 7. Germline V gene sequence: CDR1 GTSNPN, CDR2 SVGIG (reference sequence). DNA of the CDR3: TGTGCCTGGAACCCGGGACAGCCAAACTATGGCTACACCTTC. Translation gives CAWNPGQPNYGYTF.

This chain links TRBV15 with TRBJ1-1, with TRBD1 as a possible D gene (5 bases). The germline V and J ends were trimmed by 5 bases and 0 bases, with 10 bases remaining between them. This CDR3 comprises 14 residues. CDR1 and CDR2 (germline): LNHNV, YYDKDF (reference sequence). This CDR3 reads CATSGGHLNTEAFF. The CDR3 bases are TGTGCCACCAGCGGCGGACACTTGAACACTGAAGCTTTCTTT.

The rearrangement joins TRBV30 to TRBJ2-7, with 9 bases aligning to TRBD2. CDR3 length equals 15 residues. Per the germline V gene, CDR1 is GTSNPN and CDR2 is SVGIG (reference sequence). The trim removed 3 bases at V and 3 bases at J, leaving 9 bases unmatched. CDR3 sequence: CAWRPQGLADYEQYF. Written as DNA, the CDR3 is TGTGCCTGGAGACCACAGGGACTAGCCGACTACGAGCAGTACTTC. Complete variable domain (other parts from reference TRBV30 and TRBJ2-7): SQTIHQWPATLVQPVGSPLSLECTVEGTSNPNLYWYRQAAGRGLQLLFYSVGIGQISSEVPQNLSASRPQDRQFILSSKKLLLSDSGFYLCAWRPQGLADYEQYFGPGTRLTVT.